These T cell receptor beta chains were read from a single sample in a study of blood T cell repertoires in COVID-19. Profiling relied on immunoSEQ multiplex PCR, and the TCRdb table lists in-frame clones only, not all of them. The data contain under 250,000 clones, roughly four fifths of them singletons. The sequencing sample was made of peripheral blood. These receptors came from a woman aged 50 to 60 with active or convalescent COVID-19. Both conserved end residues are part of each CDR3. D genes are given only for firm matches. Rows give clone size only sometimes, using once, few, many, or a class for an expanded clone.

J gene,D gene,V gene,clone size,CDR3 protein,CDR3 DNA
TRBJ2-7,TRBD1,TRBV5-4,NA,CASSSPRDSSYEQYF,TGTGCCAGCAGCTCGCCCCGGGACAGCTCCTACGAGCAGTACTTC
TRBJ1-1,TRBD1,TRBV28,NA,CASSPLDRVRMNTEAFF,TGTGCCAGCAGTCCCCTGGACAGGGTGAGAATGAACACTGAAGCTTTCTTT
TRBJ2-5,NA,TRBV6-4,NA,CASSPGYQETQYF,TGTGCCAGCAGTCCCGGGTACCAAGAGACCCAGTACTTC
TRBJ2-7,TRBD2,TRBV10-1,NA,CASSRTSGDSSYEQYF,TGCGCCAGCAGCCGGACTAGCGGGGATAGCTCCTACGAGCAGTACTTC
TRBJ2-3,TRBD2,TRBV9,NA,CASKPGGPLDTQYF,TGTGCCAGCAAGCCGGGAGGGCCTCTCGATACGCAGTATTTT
TRBJ2-1,TRBD2,TRBV28,few,CASSLRRGGEQFF,TGTGCCAGCAGTTTACGTCGGGGGGGCGAGCAGTTCTTC
TRBJ2-5,TRBD2,TRBV28,NA,CASSLFLAGRQETQYF,TGTGCCAGCAGTTTATTCCTAGCGGGCCGACAAGAGACCCAGTACTTC
TRBJ2-5,TRBD2,TRBV5-4,NA,CASSHPGLGRRETQYF,TGTGCCAGCAGCCATCCGGGACTAGGTCGGCGAGAGACCCAGTACTTC
TRBJ2-5,TRBD2,TRBV3-1/TRBV3-2,NA,CASSQGAGGASGETQYF,TGTGCCAGCAGCCAAGGAGCCGGGGGGGCATCAGGAGAGACCCAGTACTTC
TRBJ1-3,NA,TRBV4-2,NA,CASSQDVGAGISSGNTIYF,TGTGCCAGCAGCCAAGATGTGGGGGCAGGGATTTCCTCTGGAAACACCATATATTTT
TRBJ2-1,NA,TRBV18,NA,CASSPSGGLAYNEQFF,TGTGCCAGCTCACCATCGGGGGGCCTTGCCTACAATGAGCAGTTCTTC
TRBJ2-5,NA,TRBV16,NA,CASSQRGGPTSLETQYF,TGTGCCAGCAGCCAAAGGGGTGGGCCCACTTCTCTCGAGACCCAGTACTTC
TRBJ1-1,NA,TRBV14,NA,CASSQSRGNTEAFF,TGTGCCAGCAGCCAAAGCAGGGGGAACACTGAAGCTTTCTTT
TRBJ1-6,NA,TRBV5-8,NA,CASSQKTRRLHF,TGTGCCAGCAGCCAGAAGACAAGGCGCCTCCACTTT
TRBJ2-3,TRBD2,TRBV5-6,NA,CASSFRSGGADTQYF,TGTGCCAGCAGCTTTAGGAGCGGGGGGGCAGATACGCAGTATTTT
TRBJ2-3,TRBD2,TRBV5-1,once,CATRRGDSDTQYF,TGCGCCACCCGGCGGGGGGACTCAGATACGCAGTATTTT
TRBJ1-2,NA,TRBV9,NA,CASSSTGYYGYTF,TGTGCCAGCAGCTCAACAGGGTACTATGGCTACACCTTC
TRBJ2-7,NA,TRBV11-2,NA,CASSLADEQYF,TGTGCCAGCAGCTTAGCCGACGAGCAGTACTTC
TRBJ1-1,NA,TRBV21-1,NA,CAQQQGPQGMNTEAFF,TGTGCCCAGCAGCAAGGCCCCCAGGGTATGAACACTGAAGCTTTCTTT
TRBJ1-2,NA,TRBV27,NA,CASSLGGLNYGYTF,TGTGCCAGCAGTTTAGGGGGACTGAACTATGGCTACACCTTC
TRBJ1-1,NA,TRBV11-2,NA,CASSSRDNTEAFF,TGTGCCAGCAGCTCCAGGGATAACACTGAAGCTTTCTTT
TRBJ1-2,NA,TRBV2,NA,CASSGGGSLNYGYTF,TGTGCCAGCAGTGGTGGCGGCAGTCTTAACTATGGCTACACCTTC
TRBJ1-2,NA,TRBV15,NA,CATSRGQGPYGYTF,TGTGCCACCAGCAGAGGTCAGGGGCCCTATGGCTACACCTTC
TRBJ2-1,TRBD1,TRBV9,once,CASSRTGGAYNEQFF,TGTGCCAGCAGCAGAACAGGGGGCGCCTACAATGAGCAGTTCTTC
TRBJ1-5,TRBD1,TRBV29-1,NA,CSVEVDRNQPQHF,TGCAGCGTTGAGGTGGACAGGAATCAGCCCCAGCATTTT
TRBJ1-1,NA,TRBV29-1,NA,CSGRQALNTEAFF,TGCAGCGGACGACAGGCCTTGAACACTGAAGCTTTCTTT
TRBJ1-6,NA,TRBV20-1,NA,CSASTGLALHF,TGCAGTGCTAGCACAGGGTTGGCCCTCCACTTT
TRBJ1-1,NA,TRBV3-1/TRBV3-2,NA,CASRPPGTPNTEAFF,TGTGCCAGCAGACCTCCCGGGACACCGAACACTGAAGCTTTCTTT
TRBJ1-6,NA,TRBV15,NA,CATSREGAGSPLHF,TGTGCCACCAGCAGAGAGGGAGCTGGATCACCCCTCCACTTT
TRBJ2-7,TRBD2,TRBV7-9,NA,CASSLKGGWQEYEQYF,TGTGCCAGCAGCTTAAAGGGAGGGTGGCAAGAATACGAGCAGTACTTC
TRBJ2-1,NA,TRBV5-1,once,CASSLRGDEQFF,TGCGCCAGCAGCCTCAGGGGCGATGAGCAGTTCTTC
TRBJ1-5,TRBD1,TRBV28,few,CASKIGRQGGNQPQHF,TGTGCCAGCAAAATAGGCCGGCAGGGGGGCAATCAGCCCCAGCATTTT
TRBJ1-1,NA,TRBV11-3,NA,CASSLARPFF,TGTGCCAGCAGCTTAGCGCGGCCTTTCTTT
TRBJ1-5,NA,TRBV24-1,NA,CATSDWTTNQPQHF,TGTGCCACCAGTGACTGGACAACGAATCAGCCCCAGCATTTT
TRBJ2-1,TRBD1,TRBV7-9,NA,CASVHTGTGSYNEQFF,TGTGCCAGCGTTCACACTGGGACAGGGTCCTACAATGAGCAGTTCTTC
TRBJ1-3,NA,TRBV6-5,few,CASSFSSDSGNTIYF,TGTGCCAGCAGTTTTTCCTCCGATAGTGGAAACACCATATATTTT
TRBJ1-3,NA,TRBV6-2/TRBV6-3,once,CASSPTGTSGNTIYF,TGTGCCAGCAGCCCCACAGGGACCTCTGGAAACACCATATATTTT
TRBJ1-1,TRBD1,TRBV5-1,NA,CASSPPDRLGNTEAFF,TGCGCCAGCAGCCCCCCGGACAGGTTGGGGAATACTGAAGCTTTCTTT
TRBJ2-3,TRBD2,TRBV28,NA,CASSSPTSGGKDTQYF,TGTGCCAGCAGTTCACCCACTAGCGGGGGTAAAGATACGCAGTATTTT
TRBJ1-1,NA,TRBV7-3,few,CASSLGSGTRNTEAFF,TGTGCCAGCTCGTTGGGCTCGGGGACAAGGAACACTGAAGCTTTCTTT
TRBJ1-2,NA,TRBV15,NA,CATSGDSYGYTF,TGTGCCACCAGCGGAGACAGTTATGGCTACACCTTC
TRBJ1-1,NA,TRBV7-6,NA,CASSAELNTEAFF,TGTGCCAGCAGCGCCGAGCTTAACACTGAAGCTTTCTTT
TRBJ1-4,NA,TRBV24-1,NA,CATRRGANEKLFF,TGTGCCACCAGAAGGGGTGCTAATGAAAAACTGTTTTTT
TRBJ2-3,NA,TRBV4-2,once,CASSQDLASTDTQYF,TGTGCCAGCAGCCAAGATCTAGCCAGCACAGATACGCAGTATTTT
TRBJ1-4,TRBD1,TRBV5-6,few,CASSKSGGLNEKLFF,TGTGCCAGCAGCAAATCAGGGGGCCTTAATGAAAAACTGTTTTTT
TRBJ2-1,TRBD1,TRBV7-8,NA,CASSPTGTGEGQFF,TGTGCCAGCAGCCCGACCGGGACAGGGGAGGGGCAGTTCTTC
TRBJ1-6,TRBD1,TRBV13,once,CASSLEATGAYNSPLHF,TGTGCCAGCAGCTTGGAGGCCACAGGGGCCTATAATTCACCCCTCCACTTT
TRBJ2-7,NA,TRBV3-1/TRBV3-2,NA,CASSPVTGTNTYEQYF,TGTGCCAGCAGCCCAGTCACCGGGACAAACACCTACGAGCAGTACTTC
TRBJ1-2,TRBD1,TRBV15,once,CATSREGGQGYYGYTF,TGTGCCACCAGCAGAGAGGGGGGACAGGGGTACTATGGCTACACCTTC
TRBJ2-5,NA,TRBV19,NA,CASSIVWGLATQYF,TGTGCCAGTAGTATAGTCTGGGGTCTAGCCACCCAGTACTTC